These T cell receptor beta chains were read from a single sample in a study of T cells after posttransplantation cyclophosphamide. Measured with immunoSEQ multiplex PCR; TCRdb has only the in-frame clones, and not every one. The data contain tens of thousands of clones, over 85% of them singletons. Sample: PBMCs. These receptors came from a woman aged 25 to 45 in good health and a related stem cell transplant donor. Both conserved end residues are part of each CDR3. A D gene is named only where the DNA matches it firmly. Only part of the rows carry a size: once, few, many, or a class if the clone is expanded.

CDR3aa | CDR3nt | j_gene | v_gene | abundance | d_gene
CATTASSGNTIYF | TGTGCCACGACGGCAAGCTCTGGAAACACCATATATTTT | TRBJ1-3 | TRBV10-3 | NA | NA
CASSFRRLFNTDTQYF | TGTGCCAGCAGCTTTCGACGGCTCTTTAACACAGATACGCAGTATTTT | TRBJ2-3 | TRBV7-9 | NA | NA
CASSDGGAETQYF | TGTGCCAGCAGTGATGGGGGGGCAGAGACCCAGTACTTC | TRBJ2-5 | TRBV2 | NA | NA
CAWSMRTRISGNTIYF | TGTGCCTGGAGCATGCGAACCCGAATCTCTGGAAACACCATATATTTT | TRBJ1-3 | TRBV30 | NA | NA
CASSLDVYNSPLHF | TGCGCCAGCAGCTTGGATGTGTATAATTCACCCCTCCACTTT | TRBJ1-6 | TRBV5-1 | NA | NA
CASSLRRDTQYF | TGCGCCAGCAGCCTCCGGAGGGATACGCAGTATTTT | TRBJ2-3 | TRBV5-1 | NA | NA
CASSSQNTEAFF | TGTGCCAGTAGTAGCCAGAACACTGAAGCTTTCTTT | TRBJ1-1 | TRBV19 | NA | NA
CASSKQGSQETQYF | TGCGCCAGCAGCAAACAGGGGTCGCAGGAGACCCAGTACTTC | TRBJ2-5 | TRBV5-1 | NA | TRBD1
CASSETGTTNEKLFF | TGTGCCAGCAGTGAAACGGGGACAACTAATGAAAAACTGTTTTTT | TRBJ1-4 | TRBV6-1 | NA | NA
CASSPSGASYEQYF | TGCGCCAGCAGCCCCTCGGGGGCGAGTTACGAGCAGTACTTC | TRBJ2-7 | TRBV4-1 | NA | NA
CAWSSEVPNYGYTF | TGTGCCTGGAGTAGTGAAGTTCCTAACTATGGCTACACCTTC | TRBJ1-2 | TRBV30 | once | NA
CASSLKGQGLYGYTF | TGTGCCAGCAGCCTAAAAGGACAGGGTCTCTATGGCTACACCTTC | TRBJ1-2 | TRBV7-2 | NA | TRBD1
CASSTDRVADTQYF | TGTGCCAGCAGTACAGACAGGGTGGCAGATACGCAGTATTTT | TRBJ2-3 | TRBV6-6 | once | TRBD1
CASSTGQGVVEQYF | TGTGCCAGCAGCACGGGACAGGGGGTTGTCGAGCAGTACTTC | TRBJ2-7 | TRBV7-9 | NA | TRBD1
CASLGQGLRDTEAFF | TGTGCCAGCTTAGGTCAGGGGCTCCGGGACACTGAAGCTTTCTTT | TRBJ1-1 | TRBV7-9 | NA | NA
CASRPTGKRGGELFF | TGTGCCAGCAGACCTACAGGGAAAAGAGGCGGGGAGCTGTTTTTT | TRBJ2-2 | TRBV6-5 | NA | NA
CASSLAGGGTEAFF | TGCGCCAGCAGCTTGGCTGGGGGCGGCACTGAAGCTTTCTTT | TRBJ1-1 | TRBV5-1 | once | NA
CSVDTGAGELFF | TGCAGCGTTGATACGGGCGCAGGGGAGCTGTTTTTT | TRBJ2-2 | TRBV29-1 | NA | NA
CATSRDSTFGYTF | TGTGCCACCAGCAGAGATTCCACCTTTGGCTACACCTTC | TRBJ1-2 | TRBV15 | NA | NA
CAPGRGRGDEKLFF | TGTGCCCCGGGCAGGGGCAGGGGTGATGAAAAACTGTTTTTT | TRBJ1-4 | TRBV30 | NA | NA
CASSLGTENTEAFF | TGTGCCAGCAGCCTAGGAACAGAGAACACTGAAGCTTTCTTT | TRBJ1-1 | TRBV7-2 | NA | NA
CSAGGTYEAFF | TGCAGCGCCGGTGGGACGTATGAAGCTTTCTTT | TRBJ1-1 | TRBV29-1 | NA | NA
CASSQDQTGNYGYTF | TGTGCCAGCAGCCAAGATCAGACAGGGAACTATGGCTACACCTTC | TRBJ1-2 | TRBV4-2 | NA | TRBD1
CATSRSLAGAGQPQHF | TGTGCCACCAGCAGATCCCTCGCGGGGGCGGGACAGCCCCAGCATTTT | TRBJ1-5 | TRBV15 | NA | NA
CASSRRESAYGYTF | TGTGCCAGCAGTCGAAGAGAGAGCGCATATGGCTACACCTTC | TRBJ1-2 | TRBV6-5 | NA | NA
CAIKIQGQGPEAFF | TGTGCCATCAAAATCCAAGGACAGGGCCCTGAAGCTTTCTTT | TRBJ1-1 | TRBV28 | NA | TRBD1
CASSEAPGQGGEQYF | TGTGCCAGCAGTGAAGCGCCCGGACAGGGGGGGGAGCAGTACTTC | TRBJ2-7 | TRBV6-1 | NA | TRBD1
CASSLETGTANSPLHF | TGTGCCAGCAGCTTGGAGACCGGGACAGCTAATTCACCCCTCCACTTT | TRBJ1-6 | TRBV5-8 | NA | TRBD1
CASSQSGTGSYEQYF | TGCGCCAGCAGCCAATCCGGGACAGGGTCCTACGAGCAGTACTTC | TRBJ2-7 | TRBV4-1 | NA | TRBD1
CATSPGTNRYEQYF | TGTGCCACCAGTCCCGGGACCAACAGATACGAGCAGTACTTC | TRBJ2-7 | TRBV15 | NA | NA
CASSRDRDNNEQFF | TGCGCCAGCAGCCGGGACAGGGATAACAATGAGCAGTTCTTC | TRBJ2-1 | TRBV23-1 | NA | TRBD1
CASRLGWGAIHYGYTF | TGTGCAAGTCGCTTAGGATGGGGGGCGATTCACTATGGCTACACCTTC | TRBJ1-2 | TRBV12-2 | NA | NA
CASHDRRASPLHF | TGTGCCAGCCATGACAGACGGGCATCACCCCTCCACTTT | TRBJ1-6 | TRBV19 | NA | NA
CASSPTSGGAANTGELFF | TGTGCCAGCAGTCCTACTAGCGGGGGGGCCGCGAACACCGGGGAGCTGTTTTTT | TRBJ2-2 | TRBV9 | once | TRBD2
CASSSLTTSDEQYF | TGCGCCAGCAGCTCCCTCACTACTAGCGACGAGCAGTACTTC | TRBJ2-7 | TRBV5-1 | NA | TRBD2
CASSQDAATGELFF | TGCGCCAGCAGCCAAGACGCAGCCACCGGGGAGCTGTTTTTT | TRBJ2-2 | TRBV4-3 | NA | NA
CASSVTGRSYEQYF | TGTGCCAGCTCGGTGACAGGGCGGTCCTACGAGCAGTACTTC | TRBJ2-7 | TRBV18 | once | TRBD1
CASSVGPSYEQYF | TGTGCCAGCAGTGTTGGGCCCTCCTACGAGCAGTACTTC | TRBJ2-7 | TRBV2 | once | NA
CASSSPRGEGEKLFF | TGCGCCAGCAGCTCCCCGCGGGGGGAGGGAGAAAAACTGTTTTTT | TRBJ1-4 | TRBV4-1 | NA | NA
CASTTGVLNTEAFF | TGTGCCAGCACCACAGGGGTGTTGAACACTGAAGCTTTCTTT | TRBJ1-1 | TRBV6-6 | few | TRBD1
CASSLGNQPQHF | TGTGCCAGCAGCTTAGGCAATCAGCCCCAGCATTTT | TRBJ1-5 | TRBV11-2 | few | NA
CASGFSGRGQPQHF | TGTGCTAGTGGTTTTTCAGGCCGGGGTCAGCCCCAGCATTTT | TRBJ1-5 | TRBV12-5 | once | NA
CASRGGASRYEQYF | TGCGCCAGCAGGGGAGGGGCGTCAAGGTACGAGCAGTACTTC | TRBJ2-7 | TRBV10-1 | NA | TRBD2
CASSLEMAGGLEQFF | TGTGCCAGCAGCTTGGAGATGGCGGGGGGGCTTGAGCAGTTCTTC | TRBJ2-1 | TRBV5-4 | NA | TRBD2
CASRGLSNTEAFF | TGCGCCAGCAGAGGGCTAAGCAACACTGAAGCTTTCTTT | TRBJ1-1 | TRBV5-1 | NA | NA